One sample yielded the 21 T cell receptor beta chains listed below, sequenced in a study of T cells in Graves' hyperthyroidism and ophthalmopathy. TCR beta CDR3 regions were amplified from RNA transcripts. First-round RT-PCR of the TCR CDR3 relied on the HTBI primer set. TCRdb re-called the multiplex PCR reads with MiXCR, one entry per CDR3 protein. The table lists hundreds of thousands of distinct CDR3 sequences, about 25% of them singletons. Sequenced material: blood. The receptors stem from a man aged 35-49 years with Graves' hyperthyroidism that later progressed to Graves' ophthalmopathy.

This clonotype appeared many times. This chain joins TRBV5-1 and TRBJ1-1; the D is unclear. Germline loops: CDR1 SGHRS, CDR2 YFSETQ. Deletions cut 2 bases from V and 5 bases from J, with 13 bases between. The CDR3 has 14 amino acids. The CDR3 loop is CASSLSRPRTEAFF. CDR3 sequence (DNA): TGCGCCAGCAGCTTATCCAGGCCGAGGACTGAAGCTTTCTTT.

This clonotype was detected ten times or more. The V and J genes are TRBV12-3 or TRBV12-4 and TRBJ2-7; D may be TRBD1 (6 bases). Trimming pared 1 base from V and 5 bases from J, leaving 9 bases between. The CDR3 has 13 residues. The chain's CDR3 is CASSLGQGNEQYF. CDR3 DNA: TGTGCCAGCAGTTTAGGGCAGGGGAACGAGCAGTACTTC.

This clonotype was detected only a few times. The rearrangement links TRBV30 to TRBJ2-1; 16 bases match TRBD2. Germline CDR1 and CDR2: GTSNPN and SVGIG (reference sequence). V lost 2 bases, J lost 9 bases, and 7 bases stayed unmatched. The CDR3 is 16 residues long. CDR3 amino acids: CAWSIGTSGRAVEQFF. CDR3 bases: TGTGCCTGGAGTATTGGGACTAGCGGGAGGGCCGTTGAGCAGTTCTTC.

This clonotype was counted many times. The chain has TRBV10-3 and TRBJ1-1; tentatively, D is TRBD1 (5 bases). Germline loops: CDR1 ENHRY, CDR2 SYGVKD. The V end lost 8 bases, the J end lost 5 bases, and 9 bases lay between the germline ends. There are 11 residues in the CDR3. The CDR3 is CAIGPGTEAFF. In nucleotides, the CDR3 is TGTGCCATCGGCCCAGGGACTGAAGCTTTCTTT.

The table lists this clonotype with a few counts. The rearrangement links TRBV12-3 or TRBV12-4 to TRBJ2-5; D might be TRBD2 (7 bases). The CDR3 spans 15 residues. The germline V and J ends were trimmed by 7 bases and 5 bases, with 20 bases remaining between them. The CDR3 sequence: CASTINRGAWETQYF. CDR3 DNA: TGTGCCAGCACCATCAATCGGGGGGCCTGGGAGACCCAGTACTTC.

This clonotype was detected many times. The chain combines TRBV29-1 with TRBJ2-7; TRBD1 agrees at 9 bases. Germline loops: CDR1 SQVTM, CDR2 ANQGSEA. CDR3 size: 14 residues. V lost 6 bases and J lost 6; bases outside the gene matches: 12. The CDR3: CSVEPGGQGSEQYF. The CDR3 bases are TGCAGCGTGGAACCTGGGGGACAGGGATCCGAGCAGTACTTC.

The CDR3 nucleotides are TGCAGCCCTAGGGTGGGGGATGGCTACACCTTC. Its translation: CSPRVGDGYTF. The chain carries TRBV20-1 and TRBJ1-2, with D possibly TRBD1 on 5 matching bases. The V gene's germline CDR1 is DFQATT and CDR2 SNEGSKA (reference sequence). The CDR3 covers 11 residues.

In this sample, this clonotype turned up many times. The J gene is TRBJ1-3, the V gene TRBV5-5; D is undetermined. The CDR3 loop spans 14 amino acids. The germline V gene has CDR1 SGHKS and CDR2 YYEKEE (reference sequence). Trimming removed 5 bases from V and 0 bases from J, with 9 bases in between. CDR3 protein: CASSSESSGNTIYF. As DNA, the CDR3 is TGTGCCAGCAGTTCGGAAAGCTCTGGAAACACCATATATTTT.

This clonotype was counted many times. The V and J genes are TRBV30 and TRBJ2-7; D is perhaps TRBD2 (6 bases). Germline assignment: CDR1 GTSNPN and CDR2 SVGIG (reference sequence). V lost 3 bases to trimming and J lost 0 bases, with 12 bases between them. The CDR3 loop spans 14 amino acids. CDR3 in amino acids: CAWRSRGNSYEQYF. The CDR3 coding sequence is TGTGCCTGGAGGTCTCGCGGGAACTCCTACGAGCAGTACTTC.

This chain joins TRBV28 and TRBJ2-3, with TRBD2 matching 8 bases. The CDR3 is 14 amino acids. Germline lookup yields CDR1 MDHEN and CDR2 SYDVKM. V was pared by 10 bases and J by 2 bases, with 8 bases of the junction left unmatched. The chain's CDR3 is CATKLTSVTDTQYF. DNA of the CDR3: TGTGCCACCAAATTGACTAGCGTCACAGATACGCAGTATTTT.

This clonotype was found many times. At one end, the junction sequence differs from germline, possibly due to a read error. The chain has TRBV27 and TRBJ1-1, with 8 nucleotides matching TRBD1. The CDR3 covers 14 residues. The germline V gene has CDR1 MNHEY and CDR2 SMNVEV (reference sequence). The CDR3: CASSLLGTGTEAFF. In DNA form, the CDR3 reads TGTGCCAGCAGTTTACTTGGGACAGGCACTGAGGCTTTCTTT.

There are many counts of this clonotype. A read error may be the cause here, since a much bigger clone is one base away. In this CDR3 the conserved last residue, phenylalanine or tryptophan, is missing, so a read error is likely. This chain connects TRBV19 to TRBJ1-1; no reliable D call. CDR1 and CDR2 from the germline V gene are LNHDA and SQIVND (reference sequence). Deletions cut 2 bases from V and 1 base from J, with 8 bases between. The CDR3 extends over 14 amino acids. CDR3 amino acids: CASSITWENTEAFL. CDR3 nucleotides: TGTGCCAGTAGTATAACGTGGGAGAACACTGAAGCTTTCCTT.

This clonotype has a count of ten or more. The chain is built from TRBV11-1 and TRBJ2-2; D uncertain. Germline values: CDR1 SGHAT, CDR2 FQDESV (reference sequence). The V gene lost 2 bases and the J gene lost 4 bases, with 5 bases spanning the gap. The CDR3 is made up of 13 amino acids. The CDR3 nucleotides are TGTGCCAGCAGCTTACAATTCACCGGGGAGCTGTTTTTT. Translating gives CASSLQFTGELFF.

This clonotype was seen ten or more times. The chain carries TRBV12-5 and TRBJ2-7; D is perhaps TRBD1 (6 bases). The CDR3 is 13 residues long. V lost 5 bases, J lost 5 bases, and 13 bases lay in between. Germline V lookup: CDR1 LGHNT, CDR2 FRNRAP. The CDR3 nucleotides are TGTGCTAGTGGTCCTAAGGGGGTTAACGAGCAGTACTTC. Amino acids: CASGPKGVNEQYF.

In its sample, this clonotype was seen many times. The V call is TRBV20-1, the J call TRBJ2-5; 14 bases are shared with TRBD2. Losses at the gene ends were 3 bases for V and 5 bases for J; bases not matched to a gene: 2. CDR3 size: 14 residues. Germline values: CDR1 DFQATT, CDR2 SNEGSKA (reference sequence). The CDR3 nucleotides read TGCAGTGCTAGGGGACTAGCGGGAGACGAGACCCAGTACTTC. This encodes CSARGLAGDETQYF.

This chain connects TRBV28 to TRBJ2-7; 7 bases line up with TRBD2. This CDR3 has 13 residues. V lost 5 bases and J lost 2; bases outside the gene matches: 3. Germline CDR1 and CDR2: MDHEN and SYDVKM. CDR3 sequence: CASSGAGAYEQYF. CDR3 nucleotides: TGTGCCAGCAGTGGGGCGGGAGCCTACGAGCAGTACTTC.

This clonotype was recorded only once. The chain uses TRBV12-3 or TRBV12-4 and TRBJ2-7; D is tentatively TRBD1 or TRBD2 (5 bases each). V dropped 4 bases and J dropped 6 bases, with 13 bases sitting between them. The CDR3 length is 13 residues. CDR3 bases: TGTGCCAGCAGTTACCAGGGACCCTCCGAGCAGTACTTC. Translated, it gives CASSYQGPSEQYF.

This clonotype was found many times. The chain uses TRBV20-1 and TRBJ1-5; 8 bases agree with TRBD1. The CDR3 covers 16 residues. Germline V gives CDR1 DFQATT, CDR2 SNEGSKA (reference sequence). With 6 bases clipped from V and 4 bases from J, the junction kept 14 bases outside the gene matches. CDR3 amino acids: CSAGQGSGIGNQPQHF. The CDR3, as DNA: TGCAGTGCCGGACAGGGTAGCGGTATTGGAAATCAGCCCCAGCATTTT.

This clonotype has at least ten counts. The V gene is TRBV30, the J gene TRBJ2-2, with 9 bases that match TRBD1. With V trimmed by 6 bases and J by 7 bases, 9 bases remained unmatched. Germline loops: CDR1 GTSNPN, CDR2 SVGIG (reference sequence). This CDR3 spans 14 amino acids. The CDR3 nucleotides read TGTGCCTGCAGAGGGACAGGGAAGTTCGGGGAGCTGTTTTTT. Its translation: CACRGTGKFGELFF.

The chain combines TRBV7-2 with TRBJ2-7; unclear D gene. V lost 6 bases, J lost 7 bases, and 16 bases lay in between. Germline V CDR1 and CDR2: SGHTA, FQGNSA. The CDR3 runs to 13 residues. The CDR3 is CASREVPQGEQYF. The CDR3 bases are TGTGCCAGCAGGGAAGTTCCCCAAGGAGAGCAGTACTTC.

Concerning this clonotype itself: This clone may be a read error of a much larger clone one base away. The V and J genes are TRBV7-2 and TRBJ2-2; D unresolved. This CDR3 is built from 13 residues. Trimming removed 3 bases from V and 4 bases from J, with 6 bases in between. Germline V gene lookup returns CDR1 SGHTA and CDR2 FQGNSA. Written as DNA, the CDR3 is TGTGCCAGCAGCTTCGCGGCCACCGGGGAGCTGTTTTTT. Amino acids: CASSFAATGELFF.